This TCR beta chain derives from a study of molecular identifiers for immune sequencing clone quantification. In preparing bulk TCR libraries, previously described methods and listed TCR primers were used. TCRdb reprocessed the PCR reads with MiXCR, giving one entry per CDR3 protein. The table has more than 250,000 distinct CDR3 sequences, 20% to 25% seen once. Source material for naive CD8 libraries was about 17,000 to 1,100,000 sorted cells, with 10%, 30% or 50% RNA. Isolation of naive CD8 T cells was achieved by sorting on a CD8+CD4-CCR7+CD45RA+ phenotype. The germline V and J ends were trimmed by 2 bases and 0 bases, with 10 bases remaining between them. Germline V CDR1 and CDR2: MNHEY, SVGAGI. CDR3 size: 15 residues. This clonotype was detected many times.

The chain combines TRBV6-5 with TRBJ1-1, with D possibly TRBD1 on 5 matching bases. The sequencing input was naive CD8+ T cells from blood, with Jurkat cell RNA spiked in. Specified subset: FACS-sorted CD8+CD4-CCR7+CD45RA+ naive T cells. The TCR sequence derives from a human donor in good health. Some libraries in this study had Jurkat cell RNA spiked in. The DNA for the CDR3 is TGTGCCAGCAGTTACGGGGCGCTTATGAACACTGAAGCTTTCTTT. Translation gives CASSYGALMNTEAFF.